Below, 6 T cell receptor beta chains from the same sample are listed, as sequenced in a study of T cells in Graves' hyperthyroidism and ophthalmopathy (dated 2019 in TCRdb). The library came from multiplex PCR. Sequencing used an Illumina HiSeq 2000. The TCR beta CDR3 regions were amplified from RNA transcripts. The TCR CDR3 was subjected to a first round of RT-PCR using the HTBI primer set and the Qiagen OneStep RT-PCR kit. TCRdb cleaned the public reads at Q25 with fastp, built clones with MiXCR and kept in-frame beta chains. Merged by CDR3 protein, the rows form single entries marked with the most common genes and DNA. The sample yields more than 500,000 distinct CDR3 sequences; more than 45% were counted once. Jointly, the top ten make up 15% to 20% of the sample. Sequenced: peripheral blood or thyroid tissue (not recorded which). The receptors here all came from an adult woman with Graves' disease, either hyperthyroidism or ophthalmopathy (not recorded which).

This clonotype was detected ten times or more. The chain couples TRBV7-9 to TRBJ1-6; 10 bases are shared with TRBD1. CDR3 length: 16 residues. Losses at the gene ends were 5 bases for V and 6 bases for J; bases not matched to a gene: 7. Germline-derived CDR1 and CDR2 are SEHNR and FQNEAQ (reference sequence). The CDR3 region is CASSGIRDRGNSPLHF. The CDR3 nucleotides are TGTGCCAGCAGCGGGATCCGGGACAGGGGTAATTCACCCCTCCACTTT.

This clonotype was seen repeatedly, ten times or more. The rearrangement uses TRBV2 and TRBJ1-6, with TRBD1 matching over 7 bases. CDR3 size: 15 residues. The V and J ends lost 3 bases and 5 bases, in that order; junction bases with no gene match: 4. The germline V gene has CDR1 SNHLY and CDR2 FYNNEI. In nucleotides, the CDR3 is TGTGCCAGCAGTGATCGGACAGGACATAATTCACCCCTCCACTTT. Its protein is CASSDRTGHNSPLHF. The complete variable domain, with remaining parts taken from reference TRBV2 and TRBJ1-6, reads EPEVTQTPSHQVTQMGQEVILRCVPISNHLYFYWYRQILGQKVEFLVSFYNNEISEKSEIFDDQFSVERPDGSNFTLKIRSTKLEDSAMYFCASSDRTGHNSPLHFGNGTRLTVT.

This clonotype has at least ten counts. The chain links TRBV6-5 to TRBJ1-1; no reliable D call. This CDR3 region has 13 residues. Deletions cut 2 bases from V and 8 bases from J, with 12 bases between. From germline, CDR1 is MNHEY and CDR2 SVGAGI. CDR3 nucleotide sequence: TGTGCCAGCAGTTACCGGGCAGTCGCGGAAGCTTTCTTT. It specifies CASSYRAVAEAFF.

There are many counts of this clonotype. This chain links TRBV29-1 with TRBJ2-5, with D possibly being TRBD2 (6 bases). The CDR3 is 15 amino acids. V lost 3 bases and J lost 5, with 19 bases in between. Germline CDR1 SQVTM, CDR2 ANQGSEA. The CDR3 spells CSVEAGRLHAETQYF. CDR3 DNA: TGCAGCGTTGAGGCGGGGAGGCTACACGCGGAGACCCAGTACTTC.

This chain connects TRBV7-9 to TRBJ2-1; TRBD1 matches at 10 bases. The CDR3 spans 16 residues. Germline values: CDR1 SEHNR, CDR2 FQNEAQ (reference sequence). V lost 5 bases and J lost 2; bases outside the gene matches: 6. CDR3 sequence (DNA): TGTGCCAGCAGCGGACAGGGGGTGAGGGCCTACAATGAGCAGTTCTTC. Translating gives CASSGQGVRAYNEQFF.

This clonotype was detected many times. This chain connects TRBV6-5 to TRBJ1-2; D unclear. Germline CDR1 reads MNHEY; CDR2 reads SVGAGI. With 6 bases removed from V and 2 bases from J, the gap between germline ends came to 7 bases. The CDR3 is 12 amino acids. This CDR3 reads CASSSGNYGYTF. The CDR3 DNA sequence: TGTGCCAGCAGCTCTGGCAACTATGGCTACACCTTC.